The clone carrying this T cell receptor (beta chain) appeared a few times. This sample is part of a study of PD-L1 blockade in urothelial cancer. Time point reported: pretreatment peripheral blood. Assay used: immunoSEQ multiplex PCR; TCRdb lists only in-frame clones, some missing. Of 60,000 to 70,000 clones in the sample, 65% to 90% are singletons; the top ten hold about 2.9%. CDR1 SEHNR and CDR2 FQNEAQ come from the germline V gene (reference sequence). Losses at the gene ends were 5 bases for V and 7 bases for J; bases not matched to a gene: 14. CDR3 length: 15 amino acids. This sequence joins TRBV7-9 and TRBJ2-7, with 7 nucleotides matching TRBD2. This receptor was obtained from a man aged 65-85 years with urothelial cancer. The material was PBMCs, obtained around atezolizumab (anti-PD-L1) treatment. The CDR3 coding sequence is TGTGCCAGCAGCCCTGGGACCGGGAGGATAGGTGAGCAGTACTTC. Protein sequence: CASSPGTGRIGEQYF.